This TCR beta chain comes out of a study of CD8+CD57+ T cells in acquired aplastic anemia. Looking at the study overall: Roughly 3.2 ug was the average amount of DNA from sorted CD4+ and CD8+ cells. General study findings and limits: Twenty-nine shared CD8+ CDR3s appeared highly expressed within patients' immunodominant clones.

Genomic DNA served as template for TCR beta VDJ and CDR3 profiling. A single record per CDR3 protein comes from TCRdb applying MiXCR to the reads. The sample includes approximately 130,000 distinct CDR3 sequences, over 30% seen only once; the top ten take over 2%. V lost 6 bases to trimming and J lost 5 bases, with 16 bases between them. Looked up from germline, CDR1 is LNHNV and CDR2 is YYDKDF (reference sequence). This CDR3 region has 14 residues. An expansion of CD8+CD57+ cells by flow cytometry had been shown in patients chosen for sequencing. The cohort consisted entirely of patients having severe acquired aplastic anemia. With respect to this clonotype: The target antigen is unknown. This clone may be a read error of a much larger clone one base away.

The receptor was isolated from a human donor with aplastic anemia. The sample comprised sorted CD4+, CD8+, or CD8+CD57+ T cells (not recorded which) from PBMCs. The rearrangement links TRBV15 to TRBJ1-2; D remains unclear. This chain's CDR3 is CATRGFGDPYGYTF. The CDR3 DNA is TGTGCCACCAGGGGGTTCGGGGATCCTTATGGCTACACCTTC.